The clone carrying this T cell receptor (beta chain) was counted ten times or more. Its antigen is unidentified. Amplification of TCR alpha and beta CDR3 regions from RNA used iRepertoire nested multiplex PCR. TCRdb processed the multiplex PCR reads anew with MiXCR; each CDR3 protein has one entry. The sample has a few hundred thousand distinct CDR3 sequences; less than 50% are singletons. This specimen belongs to a study of glioma-infiltrating T cells. Study at large: Glioma patients had dexamethasone for six or fewer days before surgery.

Study observations and caveats: Signature shared blood CDR3 motifs were enriched in low-divergence and depleted in high-divergence patients. Tissue-blood divergence was below expectation in non-neoplastic patients, above in gliomas. Only very few CDR3 sequences appeared in both tissue and blood.

CDR3 length equals 15 residues. CDR1 MNHNS and CDR2 SASEGT come from the germline V gene. V was pared by 8 bases and J by 9 bases, with 9 bases of the junction left unmatched. Sequencing was carried out using glioma tissue, nonneoplastic brain tissue, or PBMCs (not recorded which). The clonotype originates from a human donor with low-grade glioma or glioblastoma, undergoing nonglioma brain surgery, or in good health (not recorded which). The rearrangement links TRBV6-1 to TRBJ1-6; 11 bases agree with TRBD1. Here the CDR3 DNA reads TGTGCCAGCGGACAGGGGGCTTTGGAAGGTTCACCCCTCCACTTT. It encodes CASGQGALEGSPLHF.